This is a list of T cell receptor beta chains from one sample in a study of blood T cell repertoires in COVID-19. Assay: immunoSEQ multiplex PCR; the TCRdb copy retains only in-frame clones and omits some. The data show about 200,000 clones, with roughly 86% seen just once and 6.5% to 9% held by the top ten. Specimen: peripheral blood. The source of these receptors is a woman aged 45-60 years with active or convalescent COVID-19. CDR3s include the opening cysteine and the closing phenylalanine or tryptophan. The D gene is left open where the match is weak. Only some rows state a clone size, as once, few, many or a class for expanded clones.

d_call v_call clone_size cdr3_length cdr3_aa
TRBD1 TRBV24-1 few 14 CATRPPRGPKTQYF
TRBD1 TRBV19 . 14 CATQPGQGAETQYF
. TRBV4-1 . 15 CASSPNSGSNYGYTF
TRBD2 TRBV19 once 17 CASSIGLAGSNTGELFF
TRBD1 TRBV6-4 . 15 CASSWTGGLNTEAFF
TRBD2 TRBV2 . 14 CASYGAGLGNEQFF
. TRBV5-4 few 15 CASSPTGTYNSPLHF
. TRBV25-1 . 16 CASSECPPLAKNIQYF
TRBD1 TRBV30 . 15 CAWSISTGGYNEQFF
. TRBV3-1/TRBV3-2 . 12 CASSQALSEQYF
. TRBV2 . 14 CASSVEGADQPQHF
. TRBV2 . 15 CASSETGAPAGGYTF
. TRBV5-6 . 14 CASSPNNQGPGYTF
. TRBV5-5 . 18 CASSFPWGGSATNEKLFF
. TRBV7-8 . 16 CASSSHPGTMNTEAFF
. TRBV28 . 20 CASSLWPRRPEVTGANVLTF
. TRBV5-1 . 16 CASSVASQGWGTEAFF
. TRBV2 . 13 CASSWQGDYGYTF
TRBD1 TRBV29-1 . 13 CSVDSTGSYGYTF
. TRBV6-1 once 17 CASSERVRGGSNQPQHF
TRBD1 TRBV6-6 . 13 CASRTGGGETQYF
TRBD1 TRBV11-2 . 17 CASSLDLYRGYGGELFF
. TRBV28 . 15 CASSLSGPVHYEQYF
. TRBV3-1/TRBV3-2 . 11 CASAGIGELFF
. TRBV28 . 13 CASASATETEAFF
. TRBV5-5 . 13 CASSFSVDQPQHF
TRBD2 TRBV9 . 15 CASSADSGVGETQYF
. TRBV6-4 . 14 CASSLSPYGGELFF
. TRBV28 once 17 CASSSTVRRLGKNIQYF
. TRBV5-1 . 16 CASSLAGGPPNYGYTF
. TRBV6-5 . 13 CASSPLANYGYTF
TRBD1 TRBV3-1/TRBV3-2 . 18 CASSQGPTGGPLNTEAFF
TRBD1 TRBV5-1 . 15 CASSPGPTGGNSYTF
. TRBV2 few 16 CASSPGPPFGANVLTF
TRBD1 TRBV28 . 18 CASRRTRPGTGENSPLHF
. TRBV6-5 few 13 CAGGKEENSPLHF
. TRBV28 few 12 CASSPGSYTQYF
. TRBV5-1 . 14 CASSRPSSGETQYF
TRBD1 TRBV28 . 18 CASSLPPRGTGLSYEQYF
. TRBV10-3 . 17 CAISGGLGGAGTDTQYF
. TRBV5-1 . 14 CASSVSQGNTEAFF
. TRBV5-1 . 15 CASRPLWGGQETQYF
. TRBV24-1 . 15 CATSEPRTVNTEAFF
. TRBV6-5 . 12 CASSRPRETQYF
TRBD1 TRBV5-1 few 15 CASSSTPDRETEAFF
. TRBV6-5 . 13 CASSYEGARGYTF
TRBD1 TRBV27 . 16 CASRGTGGAVGNTIYF
TRBD1 TRBV5-8 . 14 CATGGTEVTEKLFF